The rows below give T cell receptor beta chains drawn from one sample of a study of T-cell reconstitution after alpha-beta-depleted transplantation in children. TCRdb re-analysed the PCR reads in MiXCR, keeping a single row per CDR3 protein. The data contain around 960,000 distinct CDR3 sequences, roughly 31% of them singletons. Sample: PBMCs, mostly from graft donor cells, taken 360 days after TCRalphabeta/CD19-depleted stem cell transplant. The source of these receptors is a boy in the first two years of life who had a stem cell transplant for SCID, so the T cells may come from the graft donor. The CDR3 runs from the conserved cysteine through the conserved F or W. The D gene is left open where the match is weak. A row's size may be missing; if present it is once, few, many or a size class.

size	D	V	J	DNA	CDR3
few	TRBD2	TRBV12-3/TRBV12-4	TRBJ2-7	TGTGCCAGCCGGGGGGGCCTCTACGAGCAGTACTTC	CASRGGLYEQYF
.	.	TRBV29-1	TRBJ2-1	TGCAGCGACGGGACCTACAATGAGCAGTTCTTC	CSDGTYNEQFF
few	.	TRBV20-1	TRBJ2-1	TGCAGTGCTGTTAGCTCCTACAATGAGCAGTTCTTC	CSAVSSYNEQFF
.	TRBD1	TRBV5-1	TRBJ1-1	TGTGCCAGCAGCGGGGACAGGATGAACACTGAAGCTTTCTTT	CASSGDRMNTEAFF
.	.	TRBV5-5	TRBJ2-1	TGTGCCAGCAGCTTGGTCCTGGGACAATCGAATGAGCAGTTCTTC	CASSLVLGQSNEQFF
few	.	TRBV29-1	TRBJ2-3	TGCAGCGTTGAGGGCATACCCAGCACAGATACGCAGTATTTT	CSVEGIPSTDTQYF
.	TRBD1	TRBV6-1	TRBJ1-6	TGTGCCAGCAACGTGGACAGGGGCTTAGCACCCCTCCACTTT	CASNVDRGLAPLHF
few	.	TRBV7-7	TRBJ2-7	TGTGCCAGCAGCCAGCGGCCATCCTACGAGCAGTACTTC	CASSQRPSYEQYF
few	TRBD1	TRBV4-1	TRBJ1-5	TGCGCCAGCAGCCAAGTGACGGGGGGACAGGGAAGCAATCAGCCCCAGCATTTT	CASSQVTGGQGSNQPQHF
.	.	TRBV5-1	TRBJ2-1	TGCGCCAGCAGCTCGCCTAGTATCGATGAGCAGTTCTTC	CASSSPSIDEQFF
.	.	TRBV7-9	TRBJ2-5	TGTGCCAGCAGATGGGGCGCCCAAGAGACCCAGTACTTC	CASRWGAQETQYF
few	.	TRBV4-1	TRBJ2-2	TGCGCCAGCAGCTCCCGGACAGACGCGAACACCGGGGAGCTGTTTTTT	CASSSRTDANTGELFF
few	.	TRBV6-5	TRBJ2-3	TGTGCCAGCAGTTACCGGGGGGCCACAGATACGCAGTATTTT	CASSYRGATDTQYF
.	.	TRBV3-1	TRBJ1-4	TGTGCCAGCAGCCAAGAAAGGGCACGGGGAAAACTGTTTTTT	CASSQERARGKLFF
few	TRBD1	TRBV6-5	TRBJ2-5	TGTGCCAGCAGTTACTGGACAGGGGATAAGACCCAGTACTTC	CASSYWTGDKTQYF
.	.	TRBV5-1	TRBJ2-4	TGCGCCAGCAGCTTGCTACAGGGCGGGAACATTCAGTACTTC	CASSLLQGGNIQYF
.	.	TRBV4-1	TRBJ2-3	TGCGCCAGCAGCCAAGAGGCAGGGAGCACAGATACGCAGTATTTT	CASSQEAGSTDTQYF
few	TRBD2	TRBV12-3/TRBV12-4	TRBJ2-7	TGTGCCAGCAGTTTAAACGGCGGGGGACCCTACGAGCAGTACTTC	CASSLNGGGPYEQYF
.	.	TRBV19	TRBJ2-7	TGTGCCAGTGGGGACAAGTGGCTCGGGGAGCAGTACTTC	CASGDKWLGEQYF
many	TRBD2	TRBV12-3/TRBV12-4	TRBJ2-3	TGTGCCAGCAGTCGCACTAGCGAGTATACAGATACGCAGTATTTT	CASSRTSEYTDTQYF
.	TRBD2	TRBV29-1	TRBJ2-3	TGCAGCGTTGCGGGGGGGGGGTGGTCAGATACGCAGTATTTT	CSVAGGGWSDTQYF
.	.	TRBV6-5	TRBJ2-7	TGTGCCAGCAGTTACGGCGCCCCCGTTAACGACGAGCAGTACTTC	CASSYGAPVNDEQYF
.	TRBD1	TRBV29-1	TRBJ2-5	TGCAGCGCAAATGTATTTGGACAGGGGACGGAGGGCAAAGAGACCCAGTACTTC	CSANVFGQGTEGKETQYF
.	.	TRBV7-8	TRBJ1-1	TGTGCCAGCAGCTTTGGGATCGGACGGAGGAACACTGAAGCTTTCTTT	CASSFGIGRRNTEAFF
few	.	TRBV7-9	TRBJ2-2	TGTGCCAGCAGCGAACAGTACACCGGGGAGCTGTTTTTT	CASSEQYTGELFF
.	TRBD2	TRBV4-2	TRBJ2-5	TGTGCCAGCAGCCAAGTAGGGCTAGCGGGGAGGTATATGGAGACCCAGTACTTC	CASSQVGLAGRYMETQYF
.	TRBD1	TRBV10-3	TRBJ2-4	TGTGCCATCAGGGGACAGGCCAAAAACATTCAGTACTTC	CAIRGQAKNIQYF
.	TRBD2	TRBV7-2	TRBJ2-3	TGTGCCAGCAGCTTCGTTAGCGGGACTAGCACAGATACGCAGTATTTT	CASSFVSGTSTDTQYF
few	TRBD2	TRBV2	TRBJ2-1	TGTGCCAGCACTAGCGGGGAAACTGAGCAGTTCTTC	CASTSGETEQFF
.	TRBD1	TRBV7-3	TRBJ2-1	TGTGCCAGCAGCTTAAAATGGGGGACAGGGCAGTTCTTC	CASSLKWGTGQFF
.	TRBD1	TRBV25-1	TRBJ2-2	TGTGCCATCAGCCCAAGCCCCTCGGGACAGAGTACCGGGGAGCTGTTTTTT	CAISPSPSGQSTGELFF
.	.	TRBV5-1	TRBJ1-2	TGCGCCAGCAGCTCCGATCCCGGGATTGGCGGCTACACCTTC	CASSSDPGIGGYTF
few	TRBD2	TRBV9	TRBJ2-2	TGTGCCAGCAGCCCGGGGACTAGCGTAACCGGGGAGCTGTTTTTT	CASSPGTSVTGELFF
.	TRBD1	TRBV4-2	TRBJ2-5	TGTGCCAGCAGCGAAAACAGGGGGCGCGAGGAGACCCAGTACTTC	CASSENRGREETQYF
.	.	TRBV29-1	TRBJ1-1	TGCAGCGTTCGTCGGGGGGACATTGAAGCTTTCTTT	CSVRRGDIEAFF
.	.	TRBV18	TRBJ2-4	TGTGCCAGCTCACCATTAGCGGCTAGCTCTACCAAAAACATTCAGTACTTC	CASSPLAASSTKNIQYF
many	.	TRBV20-1	TRBJ2-3	TGCAGTGCTAGAGGGGCGTATAGCACAGATACGCAGTATTTT	CSARGAYSTDTQYF
few	.	TRBV12-3/TRBV12-4	TRBJ1-1	TGTGCCAGCAGGCAGGGCAGGTCGAACACTGAAGCTTTCTTT	CASRQGRSNTEAFF
.	TRBD1	TRBV19	TRBJ2-1	TGTGCCAGTAGTATATTAGGGACAGGGTCTAGGAATGAGCAGTTCTTC	CASSILGTGSRNEQFF
.	.	TRBV5-1	TRBJ2-5	TGCGCCAGCAGCGTCGGGACGGCCCAAGAGACCCAGTACTTC	CASSVGTAQETQYF
few	TRBD2	TRBV15	TRBJ2-4	TGTGCCTCCGGAACAGGGACTAGCGGAAACATTCAGTACTTC	CASGTGTSGNIQYF
.	.	TRBV7-3	TRBJ2-1	TGTGCCAGCAGCGCGACTAACGACAATGAGCAGTTCTTC	CASSATNDNEQFF
.	.	TRBV4-3	TRBJ2-1	TGCGCCAGCAGCGACAGAGCGGCCAGCTCCTACAATGAGCAGTTCTTC	CASSDRAASSYNEQFF
few	TRBD1	TRBV2	TRBJ2-2	TGTGCCAGCCGGGACAGGGCGAACACCGGGGAGCTGTTTTTT	CASRDRANTGELFF
.	TRBD1	TRBV9	TRBJ2-3	TGTGCCAGCAGCGCCACGGGACAGGGGTACACAGATACGCAGTATTTT	CASSATGQGYTDTQYF
.	.	TRBV4-2	TRBJ2-6	TGTGCCAGCAGCCAAGACCTACTACTGGCTGGGGCCAACGTCCTGACTTTC	CASSQDLLLAGANVLTF
many	.	TRBV5-1	TRBJ2-3	TGCGCCAGCAGCTTGCGCGGAGATACGCAGTATTTT	CASSLRGDTQYF
.	TRBD1	TRBV11-1	TRBJ2-1	TGTGCCAGCAGCTTAGAAGGAATGTGGGACAGGGGTGGCAATGAGCAGTTCTTC	CASSLEGMWDRGGNEQFF